This T cell receptor (beta chain) is from a study of CD8+ T cells in alopecia areata. Study context: Female C3H/HeJ mice aged roughly 6-10 weeks were given skin from C3H/HeJ graft donors, roughly 6-13 months old, that had spontaneous alopecia. Study results and limitations: Sequenced scalp T cells also include alphabeta T cells resident in normal skin. TCRs were shared less clearly across patients than in mice, possibly for HLA-related reasons. It was lesional scalp, especially alopecia totalis/universalis, that showed higher clonality than normal scalp.

Markers including CD4, CD8alpha, NKG2D and NKG2ACE guided sorting of pooled cutaneous lymph node cells. RNA extraction was followed by reverse transcription into cDNA, which acted as the sequencing template. Generated by immunoSEQ multiplex PCR, the TCRdb table keeps only in-frame clones and is missing some. The sample shows about 300,000 clones, none of them appearing just once. On this clone: Its specificity is unknown. Gene names refer to mouse genes. The read terminates 4 residues before the CDR3 end, so the remaining end is supplied by the germline J gene. The same CDR3 arises from other DNA sequences in this sample as well.

The length of the CDR3 is 16 residues. The V gene end was trimmed by 0 bases and the J gene end by 4 bases; junction bases not matched to a gene: 3. Germline assignment: CDR1 NNHNN and CDR2 SYGAGS (reference sequence). This TCR was recovered from a C3H/HeJ mouse with alopecia areata. For this mouse line, the MHC haplotype is H2-k. The rearrangement uses TRBV13-2 and TRBJ2-1, with 11 nucleotides matching TRBD2. Material for sequencing was CD4+ T cells sorted from a lymph node. The part of the CDR3 DNA that was read is TGTGCCAGCGGTGATGCAAGGGACTGGGGGTATGCT. Its translation is CASGDARDWGYA. In full, the CDR3 reads CASGDARDWGYAEQFF.